This is a list of T cell receptor beta chains from one sample in a study of identical twins. TCRdb passed the 5' RACE reads through MiXCR, listing each CDR3 protein once. The sample lists around 680,000 distinct CDR3 sequences, 8.5% to 9% occurring once. The same sample was also studied in work on yellow fever vaccine responses in identical twins.

Input material: PBMCs. The receptor source for this set is a woman aged 18 to 35 in good health. CDR3s include the opening cysteine and the closing phenylalanine or tryptophan. Fields, in order: J gene, V gene, D gene, clone size, CDR3 protein, CDR3 DNA. The D gene is left open where the match is weak. Clone size is given for some rows only: seen once, a few or many times, or a class if the clone is expanded.

j_call: TRBJ2-5
v_call: TRBV2
d_call: TRBD1
clone_size: many
cdr3_aa: CASSRDRGMLETQYF
cdr3_nt: TGTGCCAGCAGTAGAGACAGGGGAATGTTGGAGACCCAGTACTTC

j_call: TRBJ1-2
v_call: TRBV30
d_call: NA
clone_size: NA
cdr3_aa: CAWSVILDRIGYTF
cdr3_nt: TGTGCCTGGAGTGTTATACTCGACAGGATAGGCTACACCTTC

j_call: TRBJ2-1
v_call: TRBV2
d_call: NA
clone_size: few
cdr3_aa: CASSGATLREQFF
cdr3_nt: TGTGCCAGCAGTGGGGCCACGCTGCGGGAGCAGTTCTTC

j_call: TRBJ2-7
v_call: TRBV20-1
d_call: TRBD2
clone_size: NA
cdr3_aa: CSAQAASGYYEQYF
cdr3_nt: TGCAGTGCTCAGGCAGCTAGCGGGTACTACGAGCAGTACTTC

j_call: TRBJ2-3
v_call: TRBV30
d_call: TRBD1
clone_size: few
cdr3_aa: CAWKDRFVLDTQYF
cdr3_nt: TGTGCCTGGAAGGACAGGTTTGTTCTAGATACGCAGTATTTT

j_call: TRBJ2-5
v_call: TRBV12-3/TRBV12-4
d_call: NA
clone_size: many
cdr3_aa: CASSLFSNQETQYF
cdr3_nt: TGTGCCAGCAGTTTATTCTCTAACCAAGAGACCCAGTACTTC

j_call: TRBJ2-3
v_call: TRBV28
d_call: TRBD2
clone_size: few
cdr3_aa: CASSSGASGPRVYTQYF
cdr3_nt: TGTGCCAGCAGCTCAGGCGCTAGCGGGCCACGCGTGTATACGCAGTATTTT

j_call: TRBJ1-2
v_call: TRBV12-3/TRBV12-4
d_call: NA
clone_size: NA
cdr3_aa: CASSPAPPGGNYGYTF
cdr3_nt: TGTGCCAGCAGTCCAGCCCCCCCCGGTGGCAACTATGGCTACACCTTC

j_call: TRBJ2-1
v_call: TRBV20-1
d_call: TRBD2
clone_size: few
cdr3_aa: CSARVGGDSNEQFF
cdr3_nt: TGCAGTGCTAGAGTCGGGGGGGATTCCAATGAGCAGTTCTTC

j_call: TRBJ1-6
v_call: TRBV5-5
d_call: NA
clone_size: NA
cdr3_aa: CASSFSGFKPLHF
cdr3_nt: TGTGCCAGCAGCTTTAGCGGGTTCAAACCCCTCCACTTT

j_call: TRBJ2-5
v_call: TRBV6-1
d_call: TRBD1
clone_size: few
cdr3_aa: CASRGTGLRRGQETQYF
cdr3_nt: TGTGCCAGCAGGGGGACAGGACTCAGACGGGGCCAAGAGACCCAGTACTTC

j_call: TRBJ2-1
v_call: TRBV27
d_call: NA
clone_size: NA
cdr3_aa: CASSSALGSGEQFF
cdr3_nt: TGTGCCAGCAGTTCGGCTCTAGGTTCGGGTGAGCAGTTCTTC

j_call: TRBJ2-1
v_call: TRBV29-1
d_call: TRBD1
clone_size: few
cdr3_aa: CSVSDRVGNEQFF
cdr3_nt: TGCAGCGTTTCTGACAGGGTAGGCAATGAGCAGTTCTTC

j_call: TRBJ2-1
v_call: TRBV20-1
d_call: TRBD2
clone_size: few
cdr3_aa: CSARAVWGLAGGTYNEQFF
cdr3_nt: TGCAGTGCTAGAGCAGTCTGGGGACTAGCGGGAGGGACCTACAATGAGCAGTTCTTC

j_call: TRBJ2-3
v_call: TRBV12-3/TRBV12-4
d_call: TRBD2
clone_size: many
cdr3_aa: CASSPGLAEDTQYF
cdr3_nt: TGTGCCAGCAGCCCGGGACTAGCGGAAGATACGCAGTATTTT

j_call: TRBJ2-7
v_call: TRBV29-1
d_call: NA
clone_size: many
cdr3_aa: CSYAGRSSYEQYF
cdr3_nt: TGCAGCTACGCGGGAAGGAGCTCCTACGAGCAGTACTTC

j_call: TRBJ2-5
v_call: TRBV27
d_call: NA
clone_size: few
cdr3_aa: CASRRSGRETQYF
cdr3_nt: TGTGCCAGCAGGCGATCAGGACGAGAGACCCAGTACTTC

j_call: TRBJ2-2
v_call: TRBV7-9
d_call: NA
clone_size: few
cdr3_aa: CASSFGSPLNTGELFF
cdr3_nt: TGTGCCAGCAGCTTTGGGTCACCTCTGAACACCGGGGAGCTGTTTTTT

j_call: TRBJ2-3
v_call: TRBV28
d_call: TRBD1
clone_size: many
cdr3_aa: CASTPSGGVDRGRKDTQYF
cdr3_nt: TGTGCCAGCACTCCTTCGGGTGGGGTGGACAGGGGGCGTAAAGATACGCAGTATTTT

j_call: TRBJ2-2
v_call: TRBV4-3
d_call: NA
clone_size: NA
cdr3_aa: CASSQAREGAGELFF
cdr3_nt: TGCGCCAGCAGCCAGGCAAGGGAAGGGGCCGGGGAGCTGTTTTTT

j_call: TRBJ1-2
v_call: TRBV10-3
d_call: NA
clone_size: NA
cdr3_aa: CAITLDSGGYTF
cdr3_nt: TGTGCCATCACCTTGGACAGCGGAGGCTACACCTTC

j_call: TRBJ2-3
v_call: TRBV5-1
d_call: NA
clone_size: few
cdr3_aa: CASSFPQVKGTEDYLSTDTQYF
cdr3_nt: TGCGCCAGCAGCTTCCCCCAAGTGAAGGGGACAGAGGACTACCTAAGCACAGATACGCAGTATTTT

j_call: TRBJ1-4
v_call: TRBV3-1
d_call: TRBD1
clone_size: few
cdr3_aa: CATRQGAREKLFF
cdr3_nt: TGTGCCACCCGACAGGGGGCTCGTGAAAAACTGTTTTTT

j_call: TRBJ2-7
v_call: TRBV20-1
d_call: NA
clone_size: many
cdr3_aa: CSAKADAYEQYF
cdr3_nt: TGCAGTGCTAAAGCGGACGCCTACGAGCAGTACTTC

j_call: TRBJ2-5
v_call: TRBV21-1
d_call: NA
clone_size: few
cdr3_aa: CASRTGQSFGTQYF
cdr3_nt: TGTGCCAGCAGGACTGGACAGAGCTTTGGGACCCAGTACTTC

j_call: TRBJ2-3
v_call: TRBV7-9
d_call: NA
clone_size: many
cdr3_aa: CASSFHRDFLTDTQYF
cdr3_nt: TGTGCCAGCAGCTTTCACCGGGACTTCCTCACAGATACGCAGTATTTT

j_call: TRBJ2-1
v_call: TRBV7-9
d_call: TRBD2
clone_size: few
cdr3_aa: CASSSGGLAGEQFF
cdr3_nt: TGTGCCAGCAGCTCGGGGGGACTAGCGGGTGAGCAGTTCTTC

j_call: TRBJ2-7
v_call: TRBV2
d_call: NA
clone_size: NA
cdr3_aa: CASTRVANYEQYF
cdr3_nt: TGTGCCAGCACGAGGGTTGCGAACTACGAGCAGTACTTC

j_call: TRBJ2-7
v_call: TRBV12-3/TRBV12-4
d_call: NA
clone_size: many
cdr3_aa: CASLKRGGEFEQYF
cdr3_nt: TGTGCCAGCCTTAAGAGGGGGGGCGAGTTCGAGCAGTACTTC

j_call: TRBJ2-7
v_call: TRBV12-3/TRBV12-4
d_call: NA
clone_size: NA
cdr3_aa: CASSLELSGLAYEQYF
cdr3_nt: TGTGCCAGCAGTTTAGAATTGTCCGGACTGGCCTACGAGCAGTACTTC

j_call: TRBJ2-7
v_call: TRBV2
d_call: NA
clone_size: few
cdr3_aa: CASSGISGADYEQYF
cdr3_nt: TGTGCCAGCAGCGGCATTTCGGGGGCGGATTACGAGCAGTACTTC

j_call: TRBJ2-7
v_call: TRBV7-9
d_call: NA
clone_size: many
cdr3_aa: CASSLSGGEQYF
cdr3_nt: TGTGCCAGCAGCTTGTCTGGAGGGGAGCAGTACTTC

j_call: TRBJ2-7
v_call: TRBV6-1
d_call: NA
clone_size: few
cdr3_aa: CASMGVREGEQYF
cdr3_nt: TGTGCCAGCATGGGCGTCAGGGAAGGGGAGCAGTACTTC

j_call: TRBJ2-7
v_call: TRBV4-2
d_call: TRBD1
clone_size: NA
cdr3_aa: CASSRGGPNEQYF
cdr3_nt: TGTGCCAGCAGCAGAGGGGGCCCGAACGAGCAGTACTTC

j_call: TRBJ2-2
v_call: TRBV11-1
d_call: NA
clone_size: many
cdr3_aa: CASSFGLLFGELFF
cdr3_nt: TGTGCCAGCAGCTTTGGCCTGTTATTTGGGGAGCTGTTTTTT

j_call: TRBJ2-7
v_call: TRBV7-2
d_call: NA
clone_size: NA
cdr3_aa: CASSGFLDEQYF
cdr3_nt: TGTGCCAGCAGCGGTTTTTTAGACGAGCAGTACTTC